These T cell receptor beta chains were read from a single sample in a study of a mutant IDH1 vaccine in newly diagnosed glioma. Assay: immunoSEQ multiplex PCR; the TCRdb copy retains only in-frame clones and omits some. Of about 59,000 clones in the sample, more than 85% were seen once. This sample comprised PBMCs, obtained from a glioma patient treated with radiotherapy, temozolomide or both. These TCRs come from a man in his fifties or sixties with glioma. CDR3s include the opening cysteine and the closing phenylalanine or tryptophan. A D gene is named only where the DNA matches it firmly. A row's size may be missing; if present it is once, few, many or a size class.

V gene	D gene	clone size	J gene	CDR3 protein	CDR3 DNA
TRBV7-8	.	.	TRBJ2-2	CASSAWGAGNTGELFF	TGTGCCAGCAGCGCCTGGGGGGCGGGGAACACCGGGGAGCTGTTTTTT
TRBV18	.	.	TRBJ1-4	CASSPSGNNEKLFF	TGTGCCAGCTCACCGTCGGGGAATAATGAAAAACTGTTTTTT
TRBV11-3	.	.	TRBJ1-5	CASSRVGPQHF	TGTGCCAGCAGCCGTGTGGGGCCCCAGCATTTT
TRBV6-1	.	.	TRBJ1-4	CASSEGGLNEKLFF	TGTGCCAGCAGTGAAGGAGGACTTAATGAAAAACTGTTTTTT
TRBV5-5	TRBD1	.	TRBJ2-1	CASSLPTGGLYNEQFF	TGTGCCAGCAGCTTGCCGACAGGGGGCCTCTACAATGAGCAGTTCTTC
TRBV19	.	.	TRBJ2-7	CASSIRGYEQYF	TGTGCCAGTAGTATTCGGGGGTACGAGCAGTACTTC
TRBV9	.	.	TRBJ2-1	CASSVSTINEQFF	TGTGCCAGCAGCGTATCAACCATCAATGAGCAGTTCTTC
TRBV6-6	.	.	TRBJ1-4	CASSLSNEKLFF	TGTGCCAGCAGTTTGAGTAATGAAAAACTGTTTTTT
TRBV2	.	.	TRBJ2-3	CASGSRRTDTQYF	TGTGCCAGCGGAAGCCGTCGCACAGATACGCAGTATTTT
TRBV28	.	.	TRBJ2-7	CASSFAALGRWSYEQYF	TGTGCCAGCAGTTTTGCGGCGTTAGGCAGATGGTCCTACGAGCAGTACTTC
TRBV2	.	few	TRBJ1-1	CASTGPGTEAFF	TGTGCCAGCACAGGGCCGGGGACTGAAGCTTTCTTT
TRBV5-1	.	.	TRBJ1-5	CASSLEVWGGSNQPQHF	TGCGCCAGCAGCTTGGAGGTGTGGGGAGGTAGCAATCAGCCCCAGCATTTT
TRBV7-2	TRBD1	.	TRBJ1-2	CASSLGPGGGPYGYTF	TGTGCCAGCAGCCTAGGCCCAGGGGGCGGACCCTATGGCTACACCTTC
TRBV28	TRBD1	.	TRBJ1-2	CASRTSGTGGAVYGYTF	TGTGCCAGCAGAACCTCCGGGACAGGGGGCGCGGTCTATGGCTACACCTTC
TRBV2	.	few	TRBJ2-7	CASSRSESEQYF	TGTGCCAGCAGTAGGTCGGAAAGCGAGCAGTACTTC
TRBV28	TRBD1	.	TRBJ1-4	CASSLHRAGGLEKLFF	TGTGCCAGCAGTTTACACCGGGCAGGGGGTTTGGAAAAACTGTTTTTT
TRBV7-2	.	.	TRBJ2-3	CASSLVGAEGDTQYF	TGTGCCAGCAGCTTAGTGGGGGCCGAGGGGGATACGCAGTATTTT
TRBV15	.	.	TRBJ2-7	CATSREQGPYEQYF	TGTGCCACCAGCAGAGAGCAGGGACCCTACGAGCAGTACTTC
TRBV5-1	TRBD2	.	TRBJ2-7	CASSLVGDVLAGVTSYEQYF	TGCGCCAGCAGCTTGGTGGGGGATGTACTAGCGGGAGTTACCTCCTACGAGCAGTACTTC
TRBV7-2	.	.	TRBJ2-7	CASSPAPGSHEQYF	TGTGCCAGCAGCCCCGCCCCAGGAAGCCACGAGCAGTACTTC
TRBV19	.	once	TRBJ2-3	CASSIHSGTDTQYF	TGTGCCAGTAGTATTCACTCGGGGACAGATACGCAGTATTTT
TRBV30	.	few	TRBJ1-5	CAWNDGNQPQHF	TGTGCCTGGAACGATGGCAATCAGCCCCAGCATTTT
TRBV6-5	.	.	TRBJ2-5	CASSRSPRAQETQYF	TGTGCCAGCAGCCGCTCGCCCCGAGCGCAAGAGACCCAGTACTTC
TRBV19	TRBD1	.	TRBJ2-1	CASSPAGGSNEQFF	TGTGCCAGTAGCCCGGCAGGGGGCTCGAATGAGCAGTTCTTC
TRBV2	.	.	TRBJ1-6	CASSREMSTNSPLHF	TGTGCCAGCAGTAGGGAGATGAGTACTAATTCACCCCTCCACTTT
TRBV28	TRBD1	.	TRBJ1-4	CASSSQGEDEKLFF	TGTGCCAGCAGTTCCCAGGGGGAGGATGAAAAACTGTTTTTT
TRBV19	.	.	TRBJ1-1	CASSMRRSAEAFF	TGTGCCAGTAGTATGAGGCGGTCGGCTGAAGCTTTCTTT
TRBV29-1	.	.	TRBJ2-7	CSVEGYGGGDPYEQYF	TGCAGCGTTGAAGGGTACGGGGGCGGGGACCCCTACGAGCAGTACTTC
TRBV19	.	.	TRBJ1-3	CASSWGNGNTIYF	TGTGCCAGCTCTTGGGGGAATGGAAACACCATATATTTT
TRBV2	.	.	TRBJ2-5	CASSDQQFQETQYF	TGTGCCAGCAGTGACCAGCAGTTCCAAGAGACCCAGTACTTC
TRBV11-2	.	.	TRBJ1-2	CASSLGGRLSYTF	TGTGCCAGCAGCTTAGGGGGCAGGCTGAGCTACACCTTC
TRBV4-1	.	.	TRBJ2-3	CASSPRRGDLYTQYF	TGCGCCAGCAGCCCCCGAAGGGGGGATCTATATACGCAGTATTTT
TRBV28	TRBD1	.	TRBJ1-3	CASTPTGSGNTIYF	TGTGCCAGCACCCCGACAGGGTCCGGAAACACCATATATTTT
TRBV25-1	.	.	TRBJ1-2	CASSATPWAYTF	TGTGCCAGCAGCGCCACCCCGTGGGCCTACACCTTC
TRBV10-2	TRBD2	.	TRBJ2-7	CASSGVAGLTYEQYF	TGCGCCAGCAGTGGAGTAGCGGGATTAACCTACGAGCAGTACTTC
TRBV9	TRBD2	.	TRBJ2-3	CASSVSGREDTQYF	TGTGCCAGCAGCGTATCAGGGAGGGAAGATACGCAGTATTTT
TRBV2	.	.	TRBJ1-1	CASSEAGPRRGDEAFF	TGTGCCAGCAGTGAAGCTGGGCCGCGGCGGGGGGATGAAGCTTTCTTT
TRBV6-5	.	.	TRBJ1-2	CASSTRRGGYGYTF	TGTGCCAGCAGCACCCGAAGGGGTGGCTATGGCTACACCTTC
TRBV7-7	TRBD1	.	TRBJ2-1	CASSFGDRGTNEQFF	TGTGCTAGCAGCTTTGGGGACAGGGGAACCAATGAGCAGTTCTTC
TRBV6-5	.	.	TRBJ2-7	CASCRRASRVYEQYF	TGTGCCAGCTGCCGCAGGGCGTCGAGAGTGTACGAGCAGTACTTC
TRBV29-1	.	.	TRBJ2-3	CSAEGLVRTDTQYF	TGCAGCGCTGAAGGGTTGGTGAGGACAGATACGCAGTATTTT
TRBV29-1	TRBD2	once	TRBJ2-3	CSVVSSGKTDTQYF	TGCAGCGTTGTATCCAGCGGGAAGACAGATACGCAGTATTTT
TRBV11-2	.	.	TRBJ2-1	CASSARLGAEQFF	TGTGCCAGCAGCGCAAGACTGGGAGCAGAGCAGTTCTTC
TRBV6-5	TRBD1	.	TRBJ1-4	CASSRDRGTNEKLFF	TGTGCCAGCAGCCGGGACAGGGGAACTAATGAAAAACTGTTTTTT
TRBV9	.	.	TRBJ2-5	CASSVGIVETQYF	TGTGCCAGCAGCGTAGGCATAGTAGAGACCCAGTACTTC
TRBV2	.	.	TRBJ1-1	CASSEWQGGTEAFF	TGTGCCAGCAGTGAATGGCAGGGAGGTACTGAAGCTTTCTTT
TRBV30	TRBD1	.	TRBJ1-6	CAWSTGASYNSPLHF	TGTGCCTGGTCAACAGGGGCCTCCTATAATTCACCCCTCCACTTT
TRBV6-1	TRBD1	.	TRBJ1-5	CASRAGTGGNQPQHF	TGTGCCAGCAGGGCCGGGACAGGGGGCAATCAGCCCCAGCATTTT
TRBV6-6	.	.	TRBJ2-3	CASHIRVAADTQYF	TGTGCCAGCCATATTCGCGTAGCAGCAGATACGCAGTATTTT
TRBV19	.	.	TRBJ1-1	CASSSGQTNTEAFF	TGTGCCAGTAGTAGCGGTCAGACGAACACTGAAGCTTTCTTT
TRBV28	TRBD1	.	TRBJ1-2	CASSLEGQALYGYTF	TGTGCCAGCAGTTTAGAGGGACAGGCCCTCTATGGCTACACCTTC
TRBV6-4	.	.	TRBJ1-1	CASSAQMNTEAFF	TGTGCCAGCAGTGCCCAGATGAACACTGAAGCTTTCTTT
TRBV4-2	TRBD2	once	TRBJ2-5	CASSRFGASGKNQETQYF	TGTGCCAGCAGCCGTTTCGGGGCTAGCGGAAAGAACCAAGAGACCCAGTACTTC
TRBV5-1	.	.	TRBJ2-2	CASSLRERIAGELFF	TGCGCCAGCAGCTTAAGGGAAAGGATCGCCGGGGAGCTGTTTTTT